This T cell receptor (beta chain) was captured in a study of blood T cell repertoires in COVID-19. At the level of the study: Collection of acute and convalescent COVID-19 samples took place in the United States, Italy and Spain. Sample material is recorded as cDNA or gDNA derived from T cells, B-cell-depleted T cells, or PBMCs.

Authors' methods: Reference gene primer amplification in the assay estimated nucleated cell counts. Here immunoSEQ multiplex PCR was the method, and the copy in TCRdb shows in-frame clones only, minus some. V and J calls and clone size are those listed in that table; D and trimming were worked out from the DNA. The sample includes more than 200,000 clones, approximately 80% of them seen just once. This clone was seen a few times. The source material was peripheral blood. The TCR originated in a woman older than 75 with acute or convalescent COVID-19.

The CDR3 DNA reads as TGTGCCAGCAGTTTAAAACAATTGAACACTGAAGCTTTCTTT. This encodes CASSLKQLNTEAFF. V and J are TRBV28 and TRBJ1-1; D is undetermined. In germline, CDR1 is MDHEN, CDR2 SYDVKM. The V gene lost 2 bases and the J gene lost 0 bases, with 7 bases spanning the gap. The CDR3 has 14 residues.